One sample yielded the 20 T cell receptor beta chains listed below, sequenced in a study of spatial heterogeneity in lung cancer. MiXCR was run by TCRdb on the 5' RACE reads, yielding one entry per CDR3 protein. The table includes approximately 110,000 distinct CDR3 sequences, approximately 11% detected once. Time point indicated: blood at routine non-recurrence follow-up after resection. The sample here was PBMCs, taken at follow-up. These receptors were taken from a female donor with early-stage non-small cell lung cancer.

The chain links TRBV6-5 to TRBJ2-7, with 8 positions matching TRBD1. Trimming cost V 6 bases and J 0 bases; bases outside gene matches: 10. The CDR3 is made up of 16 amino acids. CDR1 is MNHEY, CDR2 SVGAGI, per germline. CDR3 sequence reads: CASRTENRGSSYEQYF. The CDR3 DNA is TGTGCCAGCAGGACTGAGAACAGGGGGAGCTCCTACGAGCAGTACTTC.

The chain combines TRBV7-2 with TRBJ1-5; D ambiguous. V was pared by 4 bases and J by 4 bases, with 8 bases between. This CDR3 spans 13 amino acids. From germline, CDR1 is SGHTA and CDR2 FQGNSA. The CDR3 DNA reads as TGTGCCAGCAGCTCGGATCCAAATCAGCCCCAGCATTTT. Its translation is CASSSDPNQPQHF.

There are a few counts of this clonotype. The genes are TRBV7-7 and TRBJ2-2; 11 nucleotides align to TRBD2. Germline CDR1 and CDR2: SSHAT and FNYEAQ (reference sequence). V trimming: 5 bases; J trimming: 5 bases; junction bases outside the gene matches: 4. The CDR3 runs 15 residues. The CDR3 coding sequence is TGTGCCAGCAGCCCCTCTAGCGGGAGGACCGGGGAGCTGTTTTTT. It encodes CASSPSSGRTGELFF.

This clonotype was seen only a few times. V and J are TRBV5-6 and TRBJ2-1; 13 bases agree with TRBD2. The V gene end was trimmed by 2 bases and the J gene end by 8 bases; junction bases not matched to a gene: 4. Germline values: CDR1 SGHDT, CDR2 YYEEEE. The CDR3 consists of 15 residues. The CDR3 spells CASSFRTSGSDEQFF. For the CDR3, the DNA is TGTGCCAGCAGCTTTAGGACTAGCGGGAGTGATGAGCAGTTCTTC. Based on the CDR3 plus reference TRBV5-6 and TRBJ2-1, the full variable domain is DAGVTQSPTHLIKTRGQQVTLRCSPKSGHDTVSWYQQALGQGPQFIFQYYEEEERQRGNFPDRFSGHQFPNYSSELNVNALLLGDSALYLCASSFRTSGSDEQFFGPGTRLTVL.

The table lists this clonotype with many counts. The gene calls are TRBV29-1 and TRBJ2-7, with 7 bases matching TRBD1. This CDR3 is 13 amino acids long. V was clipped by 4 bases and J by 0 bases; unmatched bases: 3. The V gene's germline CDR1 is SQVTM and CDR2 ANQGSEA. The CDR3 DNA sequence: TGCAGCGTTGGGGACAGAGCCTCCTACGAGCAGTACTTC. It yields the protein CSVGDRASYEQYF.

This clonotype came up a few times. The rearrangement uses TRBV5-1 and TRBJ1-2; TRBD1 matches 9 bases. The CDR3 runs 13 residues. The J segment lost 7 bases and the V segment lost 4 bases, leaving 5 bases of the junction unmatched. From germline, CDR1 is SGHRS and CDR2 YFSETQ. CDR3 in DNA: TGCGCCAGCAGCCAGGGACAGGGACTTGGCTACACCTTC. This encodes CASSQGQGLGYTF.

CDR3 DNA sequence: TGCAGTGCTAGTAGCCAGGGGGTCGCCCAGCTGTACGAGCAGTACTTC. As protein: CSASSQGVAQLYEQYF. The chain links TRBV20-1 to TRBJ2-7; 7 bases are shared with TRBD1. CDR3 length: 16 residues. V dropped 3 bases and J dropped 4; count of bases not matched to a gene: 15. Germline V gene data show CDR1 as DFQATT and CDR2 as SNEGSKA (reference sequence).

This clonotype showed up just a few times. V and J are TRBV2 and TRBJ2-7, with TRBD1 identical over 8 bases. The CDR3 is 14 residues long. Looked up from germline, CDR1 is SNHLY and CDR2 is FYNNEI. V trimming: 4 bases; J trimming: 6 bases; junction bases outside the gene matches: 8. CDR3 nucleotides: TGTGCCAGCAGTGCAGGGGGCGCCGGGTCCGAGCAGTACTTC. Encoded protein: CASSAGGAGSEQYF.

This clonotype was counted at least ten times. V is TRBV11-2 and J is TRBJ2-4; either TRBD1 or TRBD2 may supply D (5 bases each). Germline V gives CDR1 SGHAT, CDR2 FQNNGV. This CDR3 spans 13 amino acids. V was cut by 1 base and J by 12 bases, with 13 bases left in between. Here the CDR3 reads CASSLARNGGQYF. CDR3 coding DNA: TGTGCCAGCAGCTTAGCCCGAAATGGGGGTCAGTACTTC.

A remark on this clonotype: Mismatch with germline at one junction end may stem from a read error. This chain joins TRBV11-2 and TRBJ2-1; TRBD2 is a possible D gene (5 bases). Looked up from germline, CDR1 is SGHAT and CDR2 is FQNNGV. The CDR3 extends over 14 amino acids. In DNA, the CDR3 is TGTGCCAGCAGCTTACTGGGAGCCTACAATGAGCAGTGCTTC. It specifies CASSLLGAYNEQCF. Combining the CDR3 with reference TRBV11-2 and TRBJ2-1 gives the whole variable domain EAGVAQSPRYKIIEKRQSVAFWCNPISGHATLYWYQQILGQGPKLLIQFQNNGVVDDSQLPKDRFSAERLKGVDSTLKIQPAKLEDSAVYLCASSLLGAYNEQCFGPGTRLTVL.

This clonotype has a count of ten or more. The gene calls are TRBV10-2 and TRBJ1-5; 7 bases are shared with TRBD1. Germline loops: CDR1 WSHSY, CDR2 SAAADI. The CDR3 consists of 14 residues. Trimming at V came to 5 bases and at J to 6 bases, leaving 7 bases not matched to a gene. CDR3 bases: TGCGCCAGCAGTCTGGACAGGAAAGGTCAGCCCCAGCATTTT. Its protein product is CASSLDRKGQPQHF.

CDR3: CASSPIRSYEQYF. The CDR3 nucleotides are TGTGCCAGCAGCCCGATCAGGTCCTACGAGCAGTACTTC. The J gene is TRBJ2-7, the V gene TRBV11-2, with no clear D. V was cut by 5 bases and J by 1 base, with 9 bases left in between. The CDR3 has 13 amino acids. CDR1 is SGHAT, CDR2 FQNNGV, per germline.

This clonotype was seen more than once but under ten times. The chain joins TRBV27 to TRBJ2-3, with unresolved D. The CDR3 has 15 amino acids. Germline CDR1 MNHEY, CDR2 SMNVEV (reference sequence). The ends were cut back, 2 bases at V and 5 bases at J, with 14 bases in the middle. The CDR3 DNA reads TGTGCCAGCAGTTTAAATATGAGGAAGGGAGATACGCAGTATTTT. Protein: CASSLNMRKGDTQYF.

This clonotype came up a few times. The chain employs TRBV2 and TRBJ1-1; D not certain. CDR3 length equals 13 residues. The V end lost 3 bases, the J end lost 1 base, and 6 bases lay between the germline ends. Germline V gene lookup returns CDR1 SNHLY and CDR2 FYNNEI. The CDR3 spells CASSDLANTEAFF. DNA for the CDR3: TGTGCCAGCAGTGATCTAGCGAACACTGAAGCTTTCTTT.

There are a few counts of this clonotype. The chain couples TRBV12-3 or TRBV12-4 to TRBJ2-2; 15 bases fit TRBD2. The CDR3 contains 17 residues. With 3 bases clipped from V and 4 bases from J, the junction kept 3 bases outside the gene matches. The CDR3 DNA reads TGTGCCAGCAGTTTGAGGACTAGCGGGAGGGGCACCGGGGAGCTGTTTTTT. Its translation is CASSLRTSGRGTGELFF.

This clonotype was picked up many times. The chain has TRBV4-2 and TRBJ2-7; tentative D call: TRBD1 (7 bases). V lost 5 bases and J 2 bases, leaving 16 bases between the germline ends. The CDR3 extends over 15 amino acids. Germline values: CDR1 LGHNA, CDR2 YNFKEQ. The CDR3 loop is CASSSSRGEPYEQYF. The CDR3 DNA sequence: TGTGCCAGCAGCTCTAGCAGGGGGGAGCCCTACGAGCAGTACTTC.

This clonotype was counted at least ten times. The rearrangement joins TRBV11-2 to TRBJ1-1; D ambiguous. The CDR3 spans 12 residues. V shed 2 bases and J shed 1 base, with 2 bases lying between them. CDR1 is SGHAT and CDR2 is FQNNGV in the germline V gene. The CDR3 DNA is TGTGCCAGCAGCTTACAGAACACTGAAGCTTTCTTT. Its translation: CASSLQNTEAFF.

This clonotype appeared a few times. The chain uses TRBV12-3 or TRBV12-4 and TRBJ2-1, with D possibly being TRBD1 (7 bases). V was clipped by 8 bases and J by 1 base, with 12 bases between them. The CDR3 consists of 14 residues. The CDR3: CASEAGQSYNEQFF. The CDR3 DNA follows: TGTGCCAGCGAGGCGGGACAGTCCTACAATGAGCAGTTCTTC.

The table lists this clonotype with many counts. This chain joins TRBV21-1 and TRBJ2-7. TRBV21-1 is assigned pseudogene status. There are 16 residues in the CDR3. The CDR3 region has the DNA TGTGCCAGCAGCAATTCTGGCGATGAAGGTTTCGGCGAGCAGTACGTC. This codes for CASSNSGDEGFGEQYV.

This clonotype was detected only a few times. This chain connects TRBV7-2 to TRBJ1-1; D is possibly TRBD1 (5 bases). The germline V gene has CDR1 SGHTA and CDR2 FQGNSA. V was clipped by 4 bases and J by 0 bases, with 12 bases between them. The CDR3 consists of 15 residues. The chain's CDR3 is CASSSAGRMNTEAFF. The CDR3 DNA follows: TGTGCCAGCAGCTCAGCAGGGCGAATGAACACTGAAGCTTTCTTT.